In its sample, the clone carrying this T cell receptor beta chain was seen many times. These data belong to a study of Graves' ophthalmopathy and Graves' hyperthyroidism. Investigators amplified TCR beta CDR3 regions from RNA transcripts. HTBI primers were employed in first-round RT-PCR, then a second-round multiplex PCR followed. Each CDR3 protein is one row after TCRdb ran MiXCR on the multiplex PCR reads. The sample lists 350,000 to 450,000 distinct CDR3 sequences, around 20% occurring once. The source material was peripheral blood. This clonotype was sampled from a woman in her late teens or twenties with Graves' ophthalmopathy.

CDR3 bases: TGTGCCAGCAGCTTGGGACAGACACTTAACTATGGCTACACCTTC. Protein product: CASSLGQTLNYGYTF. This chain joins TRBV7-2 and TRBJ1-2, with 7 bases aligning to TRBD1. The germline V gene has CDR1 SGHTA and CDR2 FQGNSA. This CDR3 comprises 15 residues. The V and J ends lost 3 bases and 1 base, in that order; junction bases with no gene match: 5. Complete variable domain (other parts from reference TRBV7-2 and TRBJ1-2): GAGVSQSPSNKVTEKGKDVELRCDPISGHTALYWYRQSLGQGLEFLIYFQGNSAPDKSGLPSDRFSAERTGGSVSTLTIQRTQQEDSAVYLCASSLGQTLNYGYTFGSGTRLTVV.